Listed below are T cell receptor beta chains from one sample, sequenced in a study of T cell repertoires and Cas9 in healthy adults. The assay was immunoSEQ multiplex PCR, and TCRdb's table has in-frame clones only and misses some. The sample lists roughly 220 clones; around 86% were seen once. The specimen sequenced was SpCas9-reactive Tregs (CD4+, CD25+, CD127-, CD137+, CD154-) from PBMCs; culture status not recorded. The receptors derive from a human donor in good health. Both conserved end residues are part of each CDR3. A D gene is named only where the DNA matches it firmly. Clone size is stated in some rows and not others, as once, few, many or a class when expanded.

>17|NA|TRBJ2-1|NA|TRBV5-5
TGTGCCAGCAGCCTAGAACACGGTGCGAGCTCCTACAATGAGCAGTTCTTC
CASSLEHGASSYNEQFF
>11|few|TRBJ2-5|NA|TRBV20-1
TGCAGTGTTCTCGGGGAAGAGACCCAGTACTTC
CSVLGEETQYF
>17|NA|TRBJ2-1|NA|TRBV5-5
TGTGCCAGCAGCTTAGAGGCGGGTCTGAGCTCCTACAATGAGCAGTTCTTC
CASSLEAGLSSYNEQFF
>11|NA|TRBJ1-2|NA|TRBV20-1
TGCAGCGCTAGCCCAGGGGACGGCTACACCTTC
CSASPGDGYTF
>15|NA|TRBJ2-1|NA|TRBV6-1
TGTGCCAGCAGTGAACTAGCCTTCTCCTACAATGAGCAGTTCTTC
CASSELAFSYNEQFF
>13|NA|TRBJ1-4|TRBD1|TRBV19
TGTGCCAGTAGTATCTACAGGGGTGAAAAACTGTTTTTT
CASSIYRGEKLFF
>14|NA|TRBJ1-2|TRBD1|TRBV10-3
TGTGCCATCAGTGGCCGGGACAGGGGCTATGGCTACACCTTC
CAISGRDRGYGYTF
>17|few|TRBJ2-1|NA|TRBV21-1
TGTGCCAGCAGAAACCATGTAGCTACACCTTCCGACAATGAGCAGTTCTTC
CASRNHVATPSDNEQFF
>14|NA|TRBJ2-7|NA|TRBV19
TGTGCCAGTAGTATTTCGCAGGGAGCCTACGAGCAGTACTTC
CASSISQGAYEQYF
>17|once|TRBJ1-6|NA|TRBV28
TGTGCCAGCAGCTCGAACCCGGGGGGGTCCTATAATTCACCCCTCCACTTT
CASSSNPGGSYNSPLHF